These 28 T cell receptor beta chains were all obtained from the same sample, sequenced in a study of cytomegalovirus exposure and HLA in healthy donors. Researchers ran the PCR with 60 Vbeta and 13 Jbeta primers. Only in-frame clones appear in the TCRdb table, and some are missing; sequencing was by immunoSEQ multiplex PCR. The table lists 150,000 or so clones, 80% of them singletons. The sequenced material came from PBMCs. The source of these receptors is a male donor in good health and CMV-seropositive.

This clone was seen a few times. This chain connects TRBV10-2 to TRBJ1-1; TRBD1 agrees at 8 bases. Germline V gene sequence: CDR1 WSHSY, CDR2 SAAADI. Losses at the gene ends were 4 bases for V and 7 bases for J; bases not matched to a gene: 5. The CDR3 loop spans 13 amino acids. CDR3 protein: CASSAYTGGEAFF. CDR3 bases: TGCGCCAGCAGTGCGTACACAGGGGGTGAAGCTTTCTTT.

This sequence joins TRBV11-3 and TRBJ2-2; 9 bases agree with TRBD2. The junction had 3 bases not matched to a gene; V was cut back by 3 bases and J by 1 base. Germline V lookup: CDR1 SGHNT, CDR2 YENEEA. The CDR3 length is 16 residues. The CDR3 protein is CASSFRLAENTGELFF. CDR3 nucleotide sequence: TGTGCCAGCAGCTTCCGACTAGCGGAGAACACCGGGGAGCTGTTTTTT.

The chain carries TRBV15 and TRBJ1-4; D unresolved. Trimming removed 1 base from V and 3 bases from J, with 9 bases in between. The germline V gene encodes CDR1 LNHNV and CDR2 YYDKDF (reference sequence). This CDR3 comprises 15 residues. The CDR3 nucleotides read TGTGCCACCAGCAGAGCAAAAACAGCTAATGAAAAACTGTTTTTT. This encodes CATSRAKTANEKLFF.

This rearrangement joins TRBV27 to TRBJ2-4, with D perhaps TRBD2 (6 bases). CDR1 is MNHEY, CDR2 SMNVEV, per germline (reference sequence). This CDR3 is built from 15 residues. Deletions cut 5 bases from V and 5 bases from J, with 16 bases between. CDR3 DNA: TGTGCCAGCAGTAGGGACGGAGGGTTCGAAAACATTCAGTACTTC. Translated, it gives CASSRDGGFENIQYF.

This clone was detected only a few times. This chain uses TRBV28 with TRBJ2-5; 10 bases match TRBD2. J was trimmed by 3 bases and V by 6 bases; bases with no gene match: 7. The CDR3 has 15 amino acids. Germline loops: CDR1 MDHEN, CDR2 SYDVKM. The CDR3, as DNA: TGTGCCAGCAGCCTAGCGGGAGAATGGGAAGAGACCCAGTACTTC. As protein: CASSLAGEWEETQYF.

The chain recombines TRBV7-9 with TRBJ2-1; 10 bases are shared with TRBD2. Trimming at V came to 1 base and at J to 8 bases, leaving 5 bases not matched to a gene. The V gene's germline CDR1 is SEHNR and CDR2 FQNEAQ (reference sequence). This CDR3 spans 15 amino acids. CDR3 bases: TGTGCCAGCAGCTTAGAGACTAGCGGGCGGGATGAGCAGTTCTTC. Protein: CASSLETSGRDEQFF.

This chain links TRBV28 with TRBJ2-7; 10 positions agree with TRBD2. Germline CDR1 and CDR2: MDHEN and SYDVKM. The CDR3 is made up of 16 amino acids. With 5 bases clipped from V and 0 bases from J, the junction kept 7 bases outside the gene matches. The DNA of the CDR3 is TGTGCCAGCAGTGAGCGGGGGGGTGGCAGCTCCTACGAGCAGTACTTC. Amino acids: CASSERGGGSSYEQYF.

V usage is TRBV27 and J usage is TRBJ1-5, with D possibly matching TRBD1 (5 bases). The CDR3 runs 15 residues. Germline CDR1 and CDR2: MNHEY and SMNVEV (reference sequence). Trimming pared 5 bases from V and 3 bases from J, leaving 14 bases between. The CDR3 sequence is CASSPWTKANQPQHF. CDR3 sequence (DNA): TGTGCCAGCAGTCCCTGGACAAAAGCCAATCAGCCCCAGCATTTT.

V is TRBV11-3 and J is TRBJ2-2; a possible D gene is TRBD1 (6 bases). The CDR3 has 16 residues. Germline V lookup: CDR1 SGHNT, CDR2 YENEEA. V dropped 5 bases and J dropped 0 bases, with 13 bases sitting between them. The CDR3 is CASSQGWPANTGELFF. DNA of the CDR3: TGTGCCAGCAGCCAGGGGTGGCCCGCGAACACCGGGGAGCTGTTTTTT.

This rearrangement joins TRBV19 to TRBJ2-7, with 9 bases aligning to TRBD1. The V segment lost 6 bases and the J segment 1 base; nucleotides outside the gene matches: 7. This CDR3 is built from 15 residues. CDR1 is LNHDA and CDR2 is SQIVND in the germline V gene (reference sequence). DNA for the CDR3: TGTGCCAGTAGCCCTTCGACAGGGGGGTCCTACGAGCAGTACTTC. Translated: CASSPSTGGSYEQYF.

Notes on this clone: An end of the junction does not agree with germline; a read error may underlie this. The chain links TRBV2 to TRBJ2-7, with D maybe TRBD1 (5 bases). The CDR3 is 10 residues long. Looked up from germline, CDR1 is SNHLY and CDR2 is FYNNEI. CDR3 in DNA: TGTAGTGCCAGCAAGGGGCGGCTCATCTTC. Residues: CSASKGRLIF.

J is TRBJ1-1 and V is TRBV7-9; D gene unclear. The CDR3 spans 15 residues. The germline CDR1 and CDR2 sequences are SEHNR and FQNEAQ (reference sequence). V gave up 5 bases and J gave up 5 bases, with 18 bases separating them. The CDR3 loop is CASSPPWLVGTEAFF. The CDR3 nucleotides are TGTGCCAGCAGCCCCCCTTGGCTAGTGGGTACTGAAGCTTTCTTT.

The CDR3 DNA follows: TGTGCCAGCAGCCTTAACGACGGGGGGAATGGGGATAAGCAGTTCTTC. This encodes CASSLNDGGNGDKQFF. The V call is TRBV7-6, the J call TRBJ2-1; 7 nucleotides match TRBD2. The CDR3 spans 16 residues. V shed 5 bases, J shed 11 bases, and the junction held 18 bases outside the gene matches. Germline V lookup: CDR1 SGHVS, CDR2 FNYEAQ.

This chain joins TRBV10-3 and TRBJ1-6; weak D call: TRBD1 (5 bases). CDR1 and CDR2 from the germline V gene are ENHRY and SYGVKD. CDR3 length equals 16 residues. V lost 0 bases to trimming and J lost 3 bases, with 9 bases between them. Here the CDR3 DNA reads TGTGCCATCAGTGAGTCGAAGGGGAACTATAATTCACCCCTCCACTTT. Translating gives CAISESKGNYNSPLHF.

The DNA for the CDR3 is TGCAGCGTTGCGCGGGAGGGCCTAGTCGCCGGGGAGCTGTTTTTT. Amino acids: CSVAREGLVAGELFF. V is TRBV29-1 and J is TRBJ2-2, with 9 nucleotides matching TRBD2. CDR1 and CDR2 from the germline V gene are SQVTM and ANQGSEA. V was pared by 4 bases and J by 6 bases, with 9 bases of the junction left unmatched. The CDR3 length is 15 residues.

This sequence joins TRBV7-9 and TRBJ2-7; D not resolved. Deletions cut 3 bases from V and 3 bases from J, with 15 bases between. CDR1 and CDR2 (germline): SEHNR, FQNEAQ (reference sequence). The CDR3 is 15 amino acids. CDR3 in DNA: TGTGCCAGCAGCTTTCATCTAGTAACAATCTACGAGCAGTACTTC. Its protein is CASSFHLVTIYEQYF.

This clone was recorded a few times. The chain links TRBV5-1 to TRBJ2-2; D may be TRBD2 (6 bases). Trimming pared 7 bases from V and 1 base from J, leaving 14 bases between. The CDR3 extends over 15 amino acids. Germline CDR1 is SGHRS and CDR2 is YFSETQ. CDR3 amino acids: CASGAAGQNTGELFF. The CDR3 region has the DNA TGCGCCAGCGGGGCGGCGGGGCAGAACACCGGGGAGCTGTTTTTT.

Comments on this clone: Relative to the germline gene, one junction end is altered; a read error may explain this. V is TRBV7-7 and J is TRBJ2-1; 10 bases align to TRBD2. Germline V CDR1 and CDR2: SSHAT, FNYEAQ (reference sequence). The CDR3 totals 15 residues. The CDR3 sequence: CASSLASSGSSEQFF. Written as DNA, the CDR3 is TGTGCTAGCAGCTTAGCGTCTAGCGGGAGCAGTGAGCAGTTCTTC.

This chain links TRBV7-3 with TRBJ2-1, with TRBD2 matching 8 bases. V was pared by 1 base and J by 10 bases, with 6 bases of the junction left unmatched. Germline loops: CDR1 SGHTA, CDR2 FQGTGA. The CDR3 has 14 residues. The CDR3 protein is CASSLRAGVLEQFF. CDR3 coding DNA: TGTGCCAGCAGCTTAAGAGCGGGAGTTCTCGAGCAGTTCTTC. The whole variable domain, filled in from reference TRBV7-3 and TRBJ2-1, reads GAGVSQTPSNKVTEKGKYVELRCDPISGHTALYWYRQSLGQGPEFLIYFQGTGAADDSGLPNDRFFAVRPEGSVSTLKIQRTERGDSAVYLCASSLRAGVLEQFFGPGTRLTVL.

This clone was observed a few times. V usage is TRBV4-3 and J usage is TRBJ2-1; 9 positions agree with TRBD2. J gave up 0 bases and V 0 bases, and 9 bases lay outside the gene matches. Per the germline V gene, CDR1 is LGHNA and CDR2 is YSLEER. This CDR3 contains 19 residues. The CDR3 DNA reads TGCGCCAGCAGCCAAGAAGATAGCGGGAGCCCTTCCTCCTACAATGAGCAGTTCTTC. This sequence encodes CASSQEDSGSPSSYNEQFF.

As DNA, the CDR3 is TGCGCCAGCAGCTTGGGACGGAATAAGATTTGGGGACAGAGCCTTTACAATGAGCAGTTCTTC. Translated: CASSLGRNKIWGQSLYNEQFF. The V and J genes are TRBV5-1 and TRBJ2-1; TRBD1 agrees at 7 bases. Germline V gene sequence: CDR1 SGHRS, CDR2 YFSETQ. The J segment lost 4 bases and the V segment lost 0 bases, leaving 22 bases of the junction unmatched. The CDR3 runs 21 residues.

The CDR3: CASRPRDTMNNEQFF. The CDR3 DNA reads TGTGCCAGCAGGCCACGGGACACCATGAACAATGAGCAGTTCTTC. The V and J genes are TRBV7-9 and TRBJ2-1, with D maybe TRBD1 (6 bases). Trimming left V 6 bases short and J 5 bases short, with 17 bases between. CDR1 and CDR2 from the germline V gene are SEHNR and FQNEAQ (reference sequence). The CDR3 sequence is 15 residues long.

This chain uses TRBV30 with TRBJ2-2; TRBD1 is a possible D gene (6 bases). The CDR3 is 15 amino acids. Germline CDR1 reads GTSNPN; CDR2 reads SVGIG (reference sequence). Trimming left V 0 bases short and J 4 bases short, with 12 bases between. The CDR3 bases are TGTGCCTGGAGTGTAAAGACAGGTCCCACCGGGGAGCTGTTTTTT. This codes for CAWSVKTGPTGELFF.

The genes are TRBV28 and TRBJ2-1; 7 bases map to TRBD2. The CDR3 totals 17 residues. With 4 bases clipped from V and 5 bases from J, the junction kept 14 bases outside the gene matches. CDR1 is MDHEN, CDR2 SYDVKM, per germline. The CDR3 DNA is TGTGCCAGCAGTTCTCCCACCTCTAGCGGCTCAAACAATGAGCAGTTCTTC. This encodes CASSSPTSSGSNNEQFF.

The V and J genes are TRBV5-6 and TRBJ2-7; TRBD2 aligns across 7 bases. CDR3 length equals 15 residues. Germline V gene sequence: CDR1 SGHDT, CDR2 YYEEEE. V shed 0 bases and J 2 bases; nucleotides not matched to a gene: 5. For the CDR3, the DNA is TGTGCCAGCAGCTTGGTTACTAGCGTTCCCTACGAGCAGTACTTC. Its translation: CASSLVTSVPYEQYF.

In this sample, this clone turned up a few times. The chain carries TRBV14 and TRBJ1-2; the D gene is possibly TRBD1 (6 bases). The germline gives CDR1 SGHDN, CDR2 FVKESK. CDR3 length equals 15 residues. V dropped 4 bases and J dropped 8 bases, with 20 bases sitting between them. DNA for the CDR3: TGTGCCAGCAGCCCCCGACGGGACACCCTTGCCGGCTACACCTTC. Its protein product is CASSPRRDTLAGYTF. Combining the CDR3 with reference TRBV14 and TRBJ1-2 gives the whole variable domain EAGVTQFPSHSVIEKGQTVTLRCDPISGHDNLYWYRRVMGKEIKFLLHFVKESKQDESGMPNNRFLAERTGGTYSTLKVQPAELEDSGVYFCASSPRRDTLAGYTFGSGTRLTVV.

The chain couples TRBV11-2 to TRBJ2-1; TRBD2 is a possible D gene (6 bases). The CDR3 totals 13 residues. V was trimmed by 5 bases and J by 5 bases, leaving 10 bases between them. Germline assignment: CDR1 SGHAT and CDR2 FQNNGV. The CDR3 DNA reads TGTGCCAGCAGCCGCGGGACCGACAATGAGCAGTTCTTC. Amino acid sequence: CASSRGTDNEQFF.

The J gene is TRBJ2-1, the V gene TRBV6-1; 8 bases are shared with TRBD2. Per the germline V gene, CDR1 is MNHNS and CDR2 is SASEGT. The CDR3 runs 12 residues. V shed 5 bases and J 8 bases; nucleotides not matched to a gene: 2. The CDR3 sequence is CASSQTSDEQFF. The CDR3 nucleotides read TGTGCCAGCAGTCAGACTAGCGATGAGCAGTTCTTC.